This T cell receptor beta chain emerged from a study of Ad26.COV2.S vaccination and SARS-CoV-2 variants. Documented treatment: over 15 received Ad26.COV2.S at low or high dose, single or two shots; five or six received placebo; per-sample allocation not given. Following the first vaccine or placebo injection, samples were taken on day 63. Produced via immunoSEQ multiplex PCR; TCRdb's table is partial and in-frame only. The data hold over 400,000 clones, with 90% observed a single time. This clonotype was sampled from a person between 18 and 59 years old who received the Ad26.COV2.S COVID-19 vaccine or a placebo. The source was peripheral blood, collected in a trial of Ad26.COV2.S vaccine versus placebo.

In DNA form, the CDR3 reads TGTGCCATCAGTGACCGCCCGGGAGCTGGGGCCAACGTCCTGACTTTC. As protein: CAISDRPGAGANVLTF. The genes are TRBV10-3 and TRBJ2-6; maybe TRBD2 (6 bases). The germline V gene has CDR1 ENHRY and CDR2 SYGVKD. Trimming shortened V by 3 bases and J by 2 bases, and 11 bases separated the two germline ends. CDR3 length: 16 amino acids.